Given below is one T cell receptor (beta chain) in context. The target antigen is unknown. The investigators collected lesional scalp punch biopsies and peripheral blood from alopecia areata patients. The data were taken from a study of CD8+ T cells in alopecia areata. Study-level information: Oral tofacitinib (5 to 10 mg twice daily) was administered to treated patients. Study findings and constraints: Higher clonality was seen in lesional scalp than in normal scalp, especially in alopecia totalis/universalis.

In germline, CDR1 is LGHNA, CDR2 YSLEER. V was trimmed by 0 bases and J by 0 bases, leaving 9 bases between them. This CDR3 has 16 amino acids. RNA extraction and reverse transcription yielded cDNA as sequencing template. Profiling relied on immunoSEQ multiplex PCR, and the TCRdb table lists in-frame clones only, not all of them. The sample carries some 150,000 clones, around half recorded once. V usage is TRBV4-3 and J usage is TRBJ2-1; D unresolved. Sample: CD8+ T cells sorted from blood, taken at week 0. This clonotype originated in a human donor with alopecia areata. CDR3 region: CASSQDRLSSYNEQFF. In DNA, the CDR3 is TGCGCCAGCAGCCAAGATCGGCTGAGCTCCTACAATGAGCAGTTCTTC.